This T cell receptor beta chain was observed in a study of shared clonotypes between healthy human individuals. TCRdb's table, derived via immunoSEQ multiplex PCR, lists solely in-frame clones and lacks some. In the table there are approximately 600,000 clones, approximately 95% of which are singletons. To note about this clone: What it recognizes is unknown.

Overall study findings and caveats: Among a few donors, roughly 5.5% of naive CD4 clonotypes were found in common.

Naive CD8 cells were CD45RO-negative, positively selected for CCR7, excluding terminally differentiated effector memory CD45RA+ cells. Trimming left V 5 bases short and J 5 bases short, with 17 bases between. The CDR3 extends over 15 amino acids. Germline V gene lookup returns CDR1 SGHRS and CDR2 YFSETQ. Sequenced material: naive CD8+ T cells sorted from blood. The rearrangement links TRBV5-1 to TRBJ2-1; maybe TRBD1 (6 bases). This clonotype was sampled from a woman aged 25 to 45 in good health. The CDR3 DNA reads TGCGCCAGCAGAGGGGGAACTTATAAAAACAATGAGCAGTTCTTC. This sequence encodes CASRGGTYKNNEQFF. Together with reference TRBV5-1 and TRBJ2-1, the CDR3 gives the full variable domain: KAGVTQTPRYLIKTRGQQVTLSCSPISGHRSVSWYQQTPGQGLQFLFEYFSETQRNKGNFPGRFSGRQFSNSRSEMNVSTLELGDSALYLCASRGGTYKNNEQFFGPGTRLTVL.